These 2 T cell receptor beta chains originate from one sample sequenced in a study of vaccination effects on CD4 cells after COVID-19. The data were produced by immunoSEQ multiplex PCR, yet TCRdb's version contains in-frame clones alone and is incomplete. This table has approximately 30,000 clones, around 74% appearing once. Antigens of these TCRs are unknown. Scientists isolated CD4+ T cells after an approximately 9-day culture period ended. By PCR, the person was confirmed to have had SARS-CoV-2 infection between March and December 2020. All study participants received two doses of BNT162b2 or mRNA-1273 vaccine. The sequencing here drew on CD4+ T cells from PBMCs cultured without peptide, taken after COVID-19 vaccination. These receptors came from a human donor who had a prior SARS-CoV-2 infection.

V gene TRBV7-8 combines with J gene TRBJ2-7, with TRBD1 as a possible D gene (5 bases). The CDR3 consists of 18 residues. Germline CDR1 SGHVS, CDR2 FQNEAQ. The ends were cut back, 6 bases at V and 4 bases at J, with 28 bases in the middle. The CDR3 here is CASSNILLDLGHQYEQYF. The CDR3 DNA is TGTGCCAGCAGTAACATTCTCTTAGACCTAGGACATCAGTACGAGCAGTACTTC.

The V and J genes are TRBV20-1 and TRBJ2-7; 11 nucleotides align to TRBD2. Germline trimming cut 3 bases from V and 4 bases from J; bases unmatched to any gene: 11. The germline V gene encodes CDR1 DFQATT and CDR2 SNEGSKA (reference sequence). The length of the CDR3 is 16 residues. This CDR3 is CSASGEASGRSYEQYF. Written as DNA, the CDR3 is TGCAGTGCTAGTGGGGAAGCTAGCGGGAGGTCTTACGAGCAGTACTTC.